Listed here are 6 T cell receptor beta chains from one sample, sequenced in a study of CD8+ T cells in alopecia areata. Sequencing used cDNA as its template, made by extracting RNA and reverse transcribing it. TCRdb keeps only in-frame clones here, not all; method: immunoSEQ multiplex PCR. The table has around 250,000 clones, 65% to 70% seen once. This sample comprised CD4+ T cells sorted from blood, obtained at week 0. The receptors here all came from a human donor with alopecia areata.

The genes are TRBV9 and TRBJ1-1; tentative D call: TRBD1 (5 bases). CDR1 and CDR2 from the germline V gene are SGDLS and YYNGEE. V was trimmed by 0 bases and J by 6 bases, leaving 15 bases between them. The CDR3 is 15 amino acids. CDR3 in amino acids: CASSVVRDRSSEAFF. In DNA, the CDR3 is TGTGCCAGCAGCGTAGTCCGAGACAGAAGTTCTGAAGCTTTCTTT.

This clone has a handful of counts. This chain joins TRBV5-1 and TRBJ2-2; D is ambiguous. The CDR3 contains 13 residues. V was shortened by 3 bases and J by 3 bases, with 6 bases between the two germline ends. Per the germline V gene, CDR1 is SGHRS and CDR2 is YFSETQ. As DNA, the CDR3 is TGCGCCAGCAGCTCGGACCACACCGGGGAGCTGTTTTTT. This sequence encodes CASSSDHTGELFF.

The gene calls are TRBV29-1 and TRBJ1-5; maybe TRBD1 (5 bases). The CDR3 is 13 amino acids. Germline CDR1 reads SQVTM; CDR2 reads ANQGSEA. Trimming took 6 bases from V and 5 from J, leaving 14 bases between them. The CDR3 DNA is TGCAGCGTAAGGGGTAGTTCGGATCAGCCCCAGCATTTT. As protein: CSVRGSSDQPQHF.

This clone was observed a few times. The V and J genes are TRBV7-2 and TRBJ1-5, with unresolved D. The CDR3 is made up of 13 amino acids. The germline V gene encodes CDR1 SGHTA and CDR2 FQGNSA. The V and J ends lost 5 bases and 6 bases respectively, with 11 bases between them. This CDR3 is CASSASSGQPQHF. The CDR3 coding sequence is TGTGCCAGCAGCGCGTCCTCGGGTCAGCCCCAGCATTTT.

This clone was found once. The rearrangement uses TRBV27 and TRBJ1-6; D perhaps matches TRBD1 (6 bases). V lost 8 bases and J 7 bases, leaving 24 bases between the germline ends. The CDR3 runs to 17 residues. Germline loops: CDR1 MNHEY, CDR2 SMNVEV (reference sequence). This CDR3 is CASPTTRQELPNSPLHF. In DNA form, the CDR3 reads TGTGCCAGCCCCACGACCCGACAGGAACTTCCCAATTCACCCCTCCACTTT.

This clone came up a few times. The rearrangement links TRBV30 to TRBJ1-1, with D possibly matching TRBD1 (6 bases). The CDR3 consists of 15 residues. The V end was cut by 4 bases, the J end by 1 base, with 16 bases between. Germline loops: CDR1 GTSNPN, CDR2 SVGIG (reference sequence). CDR3 coding DNA: TGTGCCTGGACCTCGGGGGGCGTGGGGAACACTGAAGCTTTCTTT. It translates to CAWTSGGVGNTEAFF.